Below, 6 T cell receptor beta chains from the same sample are listed, as sequenced in a study of human T cells and chemical hapten exposure. Time point indicated: pre-sensitization, week 0. Treatment meaning: therapeutic diphenylcyclopropenone sensitization with weekly scalp DPC. Each CDR3 protein is one row after TCRdb ran MiXCR on the RACE reads. The table records 300,000 to 450,000 distinct CDR3 sequences, 4% to 6% of them present only once. The sample consisted of whole blood, taken in connection with sensitization to the hapten diphenylcyclopropenone (DPC). These receptor sequences come from a woman aged 45-65 years with alopecia areata. Some clones in this sample may be carry-over from other donors' samples.

The CDR3 spells CASSPDEQYF. The CDR3 coding sequence is TGCGCCAGCAGCCCCGACGAGCAGTACTTC. V and J are TRBV4-3 and TRBJ2-7; D not resolved. The V gene's germline CDR1 is LGHNA and CDR2 YSLEER. The CDR3 has 10 residues. The V end lost 4 bases, the J end lost 5 bases, and 3 bases lay between the germline ends.

The sample holds many counts of this clonotype. V usage is TRBV24-1 and J usage is TRBJ2-6; 10 bases match TRBD1. CDR3 length: 16 residues. Germline V gives CDR1 KGHDR, CDR2 SFDVKD. After removal of 3 bases from V and 3 bases from J, the junction contained 1 base not matched to a gene. CDR3 sequence (DNA): TGTGCCACCAGTGATGGGACAGGGGATGGGGCCAACGTCCTGACTTTC. It specifies CATSDGTGDGANVLTF.

The sample holds a few counts of this clonotype. The CDR3 sequence: CASSEGNSYNEQFF. Here the CDR3 DNA reads TGTGCCAGCAGCGAGGGAAACAGCTACAATGAGCAGTTCTTC. This chain connects TRBV6-4 to TRBJ2-1, with D perhaps TRBD2 (5 bases). The CDR3 is 14 amino acids. V gave up 6 bases and J gave up 3 bases, with 12 bases separating them. Germline CDR1 reads MRHNA; CDR2 reads SNTAGT.

This clonotype turned up a few times. The genes are TRBV7-3 and TRBJ2-6, with D unclear. Germline V gene lookup returns CDR1 SGHTA and CDR2 FQGTGA. The CDR3 spans 18 residues. Between the trimmed V and J ends, which lost 3 bases and 0 bases, there was a span of 15 bases. CDR3 region: CASSFTGGLSSGANVLTF. CDR3 nucleotides: TGTGCCAGCAGCTTCACGGGTGGCCTAAGCTCTGGGGCCAACGTCCTGACTTTC.

This clonotype was recorded at least ten times. The CDR3 nucleotides read TGCAGTCAGGGGGTCTCCTACAATGAGCAGTTCTTC. This codes for CSQGVSYNEQFF. V gene TRBV20-1 combines with J gene TRBJ2-1; 7 nucleotides match TRBD1. The germline V gene has CDR1 DFQATT and CDR2 SNEGSKA (reference sequence). Trimming at V came to 8 bases and at J to 0 bases, leaving 1 base not matched to a gene. The CDR3 spans 12 residues.

This clonotype was seen many times. The chain links TRBV7-2 to TRBJ1-5; D may be TRBD1 (5 bases). Trimming removed 3 bases at V and 1 base at J, with 10 bases between. Germline assignment: CDR1 SGHTA and CDR2 FQGNSA. The CDR3 has 15 residues. CDR3 DNA sequence: TGTGCCAGCAGCTTGGACGGGGCCAGCAATCAGCCCCAGCATTTT. This translates into CASSLDGASNQPQHF.